This entry features one TCR beta chain sequence. Its antigen is not known. Assay used: immunoSEQ multiplex PCR; TCRdb lists only in-frame clones, some missing. Found here are 75,000 to 80,000 clones, over 75% of them singletons; the top ten hold 6.2%. This sample was included in a study of OX40 agonist ivuxolimab in advanced cancers. Study-level information: Treatment of patients was with ivuxolimab, an agonistic anti-OX40 (CD134) antibody. Whole-study results and caveats: Expansion of clones was among the lowest in partial responders at 0.1-3.0 mg/kg. Antigen specificity remained undetermined for the expanded peripheral T cells.

This CDR3 is built from 18 residues. J lost 1 base, V lost 3 bases, and 12 bases had no gene match. Germline CDR1 and CDR2: MDHEN and SYDVKM. Baseline, cycle 4 day 1, and cycle 7 day 1 were the blood sampling points. This rearrangement joins TRBV28 to TRBJ2-1; 7 positions agree with TRBD1. This TCR came from an adult with an advanced solid tumor such as melanoma, head and neck, liver or kidney cancer. Here the sequenced sample was CD4+ or CD8+ T cells sorted from blood, taken in a trial of the OX40 agonist ivuxolimab. CDR3 residues: CASSFPPTGFRSYNEQFF. The DNA for the CDR3 is TGTGCCAGCAGTTTCCCTCCGACAGGGTTTCGGTCCTACAATGAGCAGTTCTTC.